The TCR beta chain under discussion was sequenced for a study of T cell responses to AZD1222 COVID-19 vaccine. Study-level findings and limits: The study found Spike-specific TCR breadth and depth rose after two AZD1222 doses. Recipients of AZD1222 seropositive at baseline numbered only 6 or 7. As reported, nearly half of all spike-specific TCRs target variant regions that are unmutated. In a largely white British group with more females than males, clonal diversity was possibly underestimated.

The assay was immunoSEQ multiplex PCR, and TCRdb's table has in-frame clones only and misses some. The sample includes 130,000 to 150,000 clones, about 90% seen only once; the top ten take roughly 2.9%. Concerning this clone itself: Its antigen is currently unknown.

The CDR3 runs 13 residues. V lost 7 bases and J 1 base, leaving 14 bases between the germline ends. Germline lookup yields CDR1 SQVTM and CDR2 ANQGSEA. This sample comprised peripheral blood, obtained on day 0 of MenACWY control vaccination. This chain links TRBV29-1 with TRBJ2-7; D tentatively reads TRBD1 or TRBD2 (5 bases each). The sequence was obtained from an adult in good health. CDR3: CSATGASSYEQYF. CDR3 DNA sequence: TGCAGCGCCACCGGGGCATCTTCCTACGAGCAGTACTTC.